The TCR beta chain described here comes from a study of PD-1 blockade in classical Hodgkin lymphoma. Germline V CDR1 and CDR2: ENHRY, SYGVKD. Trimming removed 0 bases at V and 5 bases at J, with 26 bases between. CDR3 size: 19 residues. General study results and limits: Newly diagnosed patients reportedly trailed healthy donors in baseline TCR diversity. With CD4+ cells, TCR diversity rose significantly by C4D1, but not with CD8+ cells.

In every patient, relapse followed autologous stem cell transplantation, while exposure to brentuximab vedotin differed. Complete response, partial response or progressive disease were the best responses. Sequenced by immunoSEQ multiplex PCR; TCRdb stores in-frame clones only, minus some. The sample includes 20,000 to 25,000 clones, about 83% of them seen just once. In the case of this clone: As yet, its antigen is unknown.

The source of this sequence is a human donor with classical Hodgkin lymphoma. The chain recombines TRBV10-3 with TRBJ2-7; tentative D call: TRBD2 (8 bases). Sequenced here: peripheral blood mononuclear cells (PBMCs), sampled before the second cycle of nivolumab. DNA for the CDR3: TGTGCCATCAGTGAGTCCAGTGGCAGGGGGGGACTAGATGCGAACGAGCAGTACTTC. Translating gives CAISESSGRGGLDANEQYF.